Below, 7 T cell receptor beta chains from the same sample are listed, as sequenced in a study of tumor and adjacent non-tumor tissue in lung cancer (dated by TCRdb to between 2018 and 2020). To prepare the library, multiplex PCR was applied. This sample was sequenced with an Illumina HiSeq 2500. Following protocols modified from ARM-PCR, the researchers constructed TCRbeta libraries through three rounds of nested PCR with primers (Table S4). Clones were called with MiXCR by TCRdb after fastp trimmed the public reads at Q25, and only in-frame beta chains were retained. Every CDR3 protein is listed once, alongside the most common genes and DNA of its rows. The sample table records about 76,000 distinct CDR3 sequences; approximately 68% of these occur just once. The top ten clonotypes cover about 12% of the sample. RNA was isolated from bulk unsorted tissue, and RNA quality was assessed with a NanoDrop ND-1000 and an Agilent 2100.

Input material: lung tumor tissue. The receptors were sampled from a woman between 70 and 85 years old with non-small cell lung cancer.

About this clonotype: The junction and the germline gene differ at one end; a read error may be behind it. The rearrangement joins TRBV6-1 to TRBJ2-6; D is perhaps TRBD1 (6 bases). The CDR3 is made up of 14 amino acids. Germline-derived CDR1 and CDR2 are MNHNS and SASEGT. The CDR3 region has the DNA TGTGCCAGCAGTGACAGCTCAGGGGCCAACGTCCTGAGTTTC. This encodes CASSDSSGANVLSF.

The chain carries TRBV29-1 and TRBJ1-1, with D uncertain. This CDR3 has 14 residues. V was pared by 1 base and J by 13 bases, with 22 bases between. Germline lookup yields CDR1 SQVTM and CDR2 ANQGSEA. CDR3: CSVEGRFLKKGVFF. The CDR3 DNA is TGCAGCGTTGAAGGTAGATTCTTGAAAAAGGGAGTTTTCTTT.

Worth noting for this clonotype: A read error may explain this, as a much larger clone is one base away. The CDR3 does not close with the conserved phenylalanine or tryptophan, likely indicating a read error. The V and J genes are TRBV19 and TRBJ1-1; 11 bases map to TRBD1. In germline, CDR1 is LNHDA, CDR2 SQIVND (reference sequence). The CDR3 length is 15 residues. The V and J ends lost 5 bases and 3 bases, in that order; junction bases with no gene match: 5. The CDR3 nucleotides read TGTGCCAGTAGTCTTCCGGGACAGGGGGACACTGAAGCTTTCTAT. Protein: CASSLPGQGDTEAFY.

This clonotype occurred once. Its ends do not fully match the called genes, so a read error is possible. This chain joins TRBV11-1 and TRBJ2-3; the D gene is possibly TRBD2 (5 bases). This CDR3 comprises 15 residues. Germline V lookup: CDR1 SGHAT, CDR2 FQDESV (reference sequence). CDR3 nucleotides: TGTGCCAACAGCAAACCCAACGGGATGGGGGATACGCAGTATTTT. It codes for CANSKPNGMGDTQYF. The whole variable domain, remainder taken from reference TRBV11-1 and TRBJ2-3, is EAEVAQSPRYKITEKSQAVAFWCDPISGHATLYWYRQILGQGPELLVQFQDESVVDDSQLPKDRFSAERLKGVDSTLKIQPAELGDSAMYLCANSKPNGMGDTQYFGPGTRLTVL.

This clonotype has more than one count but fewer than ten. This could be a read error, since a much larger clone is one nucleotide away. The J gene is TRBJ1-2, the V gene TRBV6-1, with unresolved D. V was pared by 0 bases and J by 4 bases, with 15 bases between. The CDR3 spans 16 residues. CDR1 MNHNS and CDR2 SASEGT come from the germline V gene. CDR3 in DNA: TGTGCCAGCAGTGAAGCGCCTTGGGAAGAGGGCTATGGCTACACCTTC. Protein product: CASSEAPWEEGYGYTF.

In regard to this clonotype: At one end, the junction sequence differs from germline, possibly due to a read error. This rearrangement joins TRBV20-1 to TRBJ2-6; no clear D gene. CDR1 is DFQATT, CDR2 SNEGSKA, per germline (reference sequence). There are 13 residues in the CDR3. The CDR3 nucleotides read TGCAGCTCACAAGTCTCTGGTGCCAACGTCCTGAATTTC. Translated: CSSQVSGANVLNF.

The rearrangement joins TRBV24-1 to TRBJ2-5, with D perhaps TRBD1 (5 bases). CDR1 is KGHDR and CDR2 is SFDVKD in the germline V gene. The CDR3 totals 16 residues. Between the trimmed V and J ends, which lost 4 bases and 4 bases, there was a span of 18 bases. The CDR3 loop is CATSERQGAVRETQYF. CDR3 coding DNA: TGTGCCACCAGTGAACGGCAGGGTGCTGTACGAGAGACCCAGTACTTC.